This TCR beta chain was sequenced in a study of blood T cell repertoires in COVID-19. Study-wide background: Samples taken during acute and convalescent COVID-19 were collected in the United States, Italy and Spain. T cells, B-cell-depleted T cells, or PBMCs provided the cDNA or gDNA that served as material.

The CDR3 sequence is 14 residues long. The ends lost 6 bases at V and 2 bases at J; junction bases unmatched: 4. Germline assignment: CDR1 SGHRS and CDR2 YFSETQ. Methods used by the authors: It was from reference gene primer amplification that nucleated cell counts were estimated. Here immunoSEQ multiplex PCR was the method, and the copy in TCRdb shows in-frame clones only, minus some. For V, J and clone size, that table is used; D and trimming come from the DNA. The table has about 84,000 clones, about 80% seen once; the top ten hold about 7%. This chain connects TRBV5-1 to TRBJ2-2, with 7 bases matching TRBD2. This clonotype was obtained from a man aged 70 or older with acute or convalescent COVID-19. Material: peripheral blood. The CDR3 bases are TGCGCCAGCAAACGGGGGGAAAACACCGGGGAGCTGTTTTTT. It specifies CASKRGENTGELFF.